Below are 20 T cell receptor beta chains sequenced from a single sample in a study of OX40 agonist ivuxolimab in advanced cancers. The assay was immunoSEQ multiplex PCR, and TCRdb's table has in-frame clones only and misses some. The sample consists of some 74,000 clones, less than 90% of them appearing once. The sequenced sample was CD4+ or CD8+ T cells sorted from blood, obtained in a trial of the OX40 agonist ivuxolimab. These receptor sequences come from an adult with an advanced solid tumor such as melanoma, head and neck, liver or kidney cancer.

This clone appeared a few times. The chain links TRBV29-1 to TRBJ1-1; TRBD1 is a possible D gene (5 bases). Germline V gives CDR1 SQVTM, CDR2 ANQGSEA. The ends were cut back, 7 bases at V and 5 bases at J, with 14 bases in the middle. CDR3 length equals 12 residues. CDR3 in amino acids: CSAHQGGTEAFF. The CDR3 nucleotides read TGCAGCGCTCATCAGGGAGGGACTGAAGCTTTCTTT.

This chain joins TRBV7-9 and TRBJ1-2, with unresolved D. Germline values: CDR1 SEHNR, CDR2 FQNEAQ (reference sequence). The V gene lost 4 bases and the J gene lost 1 base, with 7 bases spanning the gap. This CDR3 is 13 amino acids long. The CDR3 spells CASSSAGNYGYTF. The CDR3 region has the DNA TGTGCCAGCAGCTCAGCGGGTAACTATGGCTACACCTTC.

The rearrangement links TRBV4-3 to TRBJ2-7, with D maybe TRBD2 (7 bases). The CDR3 covers 18 residues. CDR1 is LGHNA and CDR2 is YSLEER in the germline V gene. With 0 bases removed from V and 2 bases from J, the gap between germline ends came to 20 bases. The CDR3 spells CASSQEWGGGRRAYEQYF. The DNA of the CDR3 is TGCGCCAGCAGCCAAGAGTGGGGGGGCGGGAGACGAGCCTACGAGCAGTACTTC.

The chain has TRBV14 and TRBJ2-7; 7 bases line up with TRBD2. The J segment lost 6 bases and the V segment lost 2 bases, leaving 4 bases of the junction unmatched. Per germline, CDR1 SGHDN and CDR2 FVKESK. The CDR3 runs to 13 residues. As DNA, the CDR3 is TGTGCCAGCAGCCAAAGGACTAGAGGCGAGCAGTACTTC. This codes for CASSQRTRGEQYF.

This chain joins TRBV28 and TRBJ2-2; D gene unclear. Per the germline V gene, CDR1 is MDHEN and CDR2 is SYDVKM. The CDR3 sequence is 15 residues long. Trimming left V 6 bases short and J 1 base short, with 12 bases between. In DNA form, the CDR3 reads TGTGCCAGCAGCCCTAGTCTTGGGAACACCGGGGAGCTGTTTTTT. Protein product: CASSPSLGNTGELFF.

The chain carries TRBV19 and TRBJ1-1; maybe TRBD1 (6 bases). Trimming pared 3 bases from V and 3 bases from J, leaving 17 bases between. The germline CDR1 and CDR2 sequences are LNHDA and SQIVND (reference sequence). The CDR3 runs to 16 residues. This chain's CDR3 is CASSMGRTGRDTEAFF. The CDR3 nucleotides are TGTGCCAGTAGTATGGGTAGAACAGGGCGCGACACTGAAGCTTTCTTT.

V usage is TRBV6-5 and J usage is TRBJ2-3; a weak D match, TRBD2 (6 bases). Germline V gene data show CDR1 as MNHEY and CDR2 as SVGAGI. The CDR3 contains 15 residues. V dropped 2 bases and J dropped 0 bases, with 9 bases sitting between them. The CDR3 spells CASSYDGGSTDTQYF. CDR3 bases: TGTGCCAGCAGTTACGATGGAGGGAGCACAGATACGCAGTATTTT.

V is TRBV11-3 and J is TRBJ1-2; 7 bases map to TRBD1. With 3 bases clipped from V and 10 bases from J, the junction kept 8 bases outside the gene matches. Germline V gene lookup returns CDR1 SGHNT and CDR2 YENEEA. The CDR3 consists of 13 residues. The CDR3 nucleotides read TGTGCCAGCAGCTTGTTAGACAGGGCGTACTACACCTTC. Protein sequence: CASSLLDRAYYTF.

The chain has TRBV4-2 and TRBJ2-3; D perhaps matches TRBD2 (5 bases). The germline CDR1 and CDR2 sequences are LGHNA and YNFKEQ. V lost 2 bases, J lost 1 base, and 13 bases lay in between. This CDR3 comprises 16 residues. CDR3 protein: CASSQIVGVGTDTQYF. Here the CDR3 DNA reads TGTGCCAGCAGCCAAATTGTCGGGGTCGGCACAGATACGCAGTATTTT.

This clone showed up just once. The CDR3 loop reads CAISSTGGNTGELFF. CDR3 nucleotides: TGTGCCATCAGCTCGACAGGGGGCAACACCGGGGAGCTGTTTTTT. This sequence joins TRBV10-3 and TRBJ2-2, with 10 nucleotides matching TRBD1. CDR3 length: 15 amino acids. Germline assignment: CDR1 ENHRY and CDR2 SYGVKD. The V and J ends lost 6 bases and 2 bases, in that order; junction bases with no gene match: 3.

The genes are TRBV27 and TRBJ2-2; D remains ambiguous. The V and J ends lost 7 bases and 6 bases respectively, with 12 bases between them. The CDR3 sequence is 13 residues long. Per germline, CDR1 MNHEY and CDR2 SMNVEV (reference sequence). This CDR3 reads CASTRLGSGELFF. In DNA form, the CDR3 reads TGTGCCAGCACCCGGCTAGGGTCCGGGGAGCTGTTTTTT.

This sequence joins TRBV2 and TRBJ2-7; 7 bases line up with TRBD1. The CDR3 extends over 15 amino acids. The J segment lost 0 bases and the V segment lost 4 bases, leaving 6 bases of the junction unmatched. Germline CDR1 is SNHLY and CDR2 is FYNNEI. Here the CDR3 reads CASSARTGVSYEQYF. The CDR3 DNA reads TGTGCCAGCAGTGCAAGAACAGGGGTCTCCTACGAGCAGTACTTC.

This clone was observed a single time. The V and J genes are TRBV7-2 and TRBJ1-2; 7 nucleotides agree with TRBD1. CDR3 size: 13 residues. V lost 2 bases to trimming and J lost 7 bases; unmatched junction nucleotides: 4. CDR1 and CDR2 (germline): SGHTA, FQGNSA. The CDR3, as DNA: TGTGCCAGCAGCTTAAACGGGGACAGTGGCTACACCTTC. Protein: CASSLNGDSGYTF.

The chain carries TRBV4-1 and TRBJ1-2, with a tentative D call TRBD1 (5 bases). The germline gives CDR1 MGHRA, CDR2 YSYEKL. V was trimmed by 3 bases and J by 8 bases, leaving 22 bases between them. The CDR3 totals 16 residues. The CDR3 here is CASSQPSSGASIGYTF. Here the CDR3 DNA reads TGCGCCAGCAGCCAGCCAAGCTCCGGGGCCTCTATCGGCTACACCTTC.

The chain combines TRBV4-2 with TRBJ2-7; no firm D call. The germline V gene encodes CDR1 LGHNA and CDR2 YNFKEQ. V gave up 1 base and J gave up 0 bases, with 10 bases separating them. The CDR3 covers 15 residues. In DNA, the CDR3 is TGTGCCAGCAGCCAAGCCGACGGAAACTCCTACGAGCAGTACTTC. It codes for CASSQADGNSYEQYF.

The gene calls are TRBV7-2 and TRBJ1-2; 8 bases agree with TRBD1. The CDR3 runs to 15 residues. The V segment lost 1 base and the J segment 2 bases; nucleotides outside the gene matches: 3. Germline V gene lookup returns CDR1 SGHTA and CDR2 FQGNSA. CDR3 in DNA: TGTGCCAGCAGCTTAGAGACAGGGGCGAACTATGGCTACACCTTC. Protein sequence: CASSLETGANYGYTF. Based on the CDR3 plus reference TRBV7-2 and TRBJ1-2, the full variable domain is GAGVSQSPSNKVTEKGKDVELRCDPISGHTALYWYRQSLGQGLEFLIYFQGNSAPDKSGLPSDRFSAERTGGSVSTLTIQRTQQEDSAVYLCASSLETGANYGYTFGSGTRLTVV.

The chain has TRBV27 and TRBJ2-7, with 8 positions matching TRBD1. Trimming took 2 bases from V and 1 from J; bases not matched to a gene: 7. The germline V gene has CDR1 MNHEY and CDR2 SMNVEV (reference sequence). The CDR3 covers 16 residues. DNA of the CDR3: TGTGCCAGCAGTTTAGGCAGGGGGCGCGAGTCCTACGAGCAGTACTTC. Translating it yields CASSLGRGRESYEQYF.

With respect to this clone: At the DNA level, this CDR3 is encoded by other sequences in the same sample as well. The chain has TRBV29-1 and TRBJ1-2; D is unclear. Germline CDR1 SQVTM, CDR2 ANQGSEA. V lost 6 bases to trimming and J lost 2 bases, with 7 bases between them. The length of the CDR3 is 11 residues. The CDR3 nucleotides read TGCAGCGTCGTAGAGAACTATGGCTACACCTTC. It specifies CSVVENYGYTF.

This chain joins TRBV9 and TRBJ1-3; the D is unclear. Trimming took off 0 bases at V and 0 bases at J, with 4 bases between the two ends. Germline lookup yields CDR1 SGDLS and CDR2 YYNGEE. This CDR3 has 14 residues. CDR3 amino acids: CASSVGFSGNTIYF. For the CDR3, the DNA is TGTGCCAGCAGCGTAGGATTCTCTGGAAACACCATATATTTT.

The chain has TRBV10-3 and TRBJ2-2; TRBD2 might be the D (5 bases). Germline V gene lookup returns CDR1 ENHRY and CDR2 SYGVKD. This CDR3 region has 13 residues. V lost 8 bases and J 3 bases, leaving 10 bases between the germline ends. The CDR3: CAIGEGYTGELFF. DNA of the CDR3: TGTGCCATCGGCGAGGGTTACACCGGGGAGCTGTTTTTT.